This is a list of T cell receptor beta chains from one sample in a study of blood T cell repertoires in COVID-19. Using immunoSEQ multiplex PCR, the repertoire was profiled, and TCRdb retains in-frame clones only, with some absent. This table has 130,000 to 150,000 clones, roughly 80% appearing once. Sequenced: peripheral blood. The source is a woman older than 75 with acute or convalescent COVID-19. Each CDR3 is given with its conserved first and last residue. The D gene is left open where the match is weak. Size is stated for part of the rows, as once, few or many counts, or as a class when the clone is expanded.

size,J,length,V,D,DNA,CDR3
NA,TRBJ1-5,15,TRBV30,NA,TGTGCCTGGGGGGAGGACGGGCGGAGCAATCAGCCCCAGCATTTT,CAWGEDGRSNQPQHF
NA,TRBJ2-1,17,TRBV7-3,TRBD2,TGTGCCAGCAGCTTAAGGGGTAGCGGGGGCTCCTACAATGAGCAGTTCTTC,CASSLRGSGGSYNEQFF
NA,TRBJ1-4,14,TRBV6-5,TRBD1,TGTGCCAGCGTTGGACAGGGTATGGATGAAAAACTGTTTTTT,CASVGQGMDEKLFF
NA,TRBJ1-4,15,TRBV5-1,TRBD1,TGCGCCAGCAGCCGCGGACAGGCAACTAATGAAAAACTGTTTTTT,CASSRGQATNEKLFF
NA,TRBJ2-7,13,TRBV11-2,TRBD1,TGTGCCAGCAGCTTAGCCCGGACAGGGGAGCAGTACTTC,CASSLARTGEQYF
NA,TRBJ2-7,15,TRBV7-9,TRBD1,TGTGCCAGCAGCCCGACACGGGACAGTCCCTACGAGCAGTACTTC,CASSPTRDSPYEQYF
NA,TRBJ1-6,17,TRBV7-9,NA,TGTGCCAGCAGCTTAGCGGATTCGGGGGTTTCTGGGTCACCCCTCCACTTT,CASSLADSGVSGSPLHF
NA,TRBJ1-4,14,TRBV7-9,TRBD1,TGTGCCAGCAGCTTAGCCCAGGGGGACGAAAAACTGTTTTTT,CASSLAQGDEKLFF
NA,TRBJ1-5,13,TRBV19,NA,TGTGCCAGTAGAACAGGGCTCGCTCAGCCCCAGCATTTT,CASRTGLAQPQHF
few,TRBJ1-1,13,TRBV7-3,NA,TGTGCCAGCAGCGAACAGGGATTCGTTGAAGCTTTCTTT,CASSEQGFVEAFF
once,TRBJ2-3,16,TRBV10-3,NA,TGTGCCATCAGTGACCCAAACCTAGGTGGCACAGATACGCAGTATTTT,CAISDPNLGGTDTQYF
NA,TRBJ1-1,14,TRBV18,NA,TGTGCCAGCTCACCGAGGGTCGAAAACACTGAAGCTTTCTTT,CASSPRVENTEAFF
few,TRBJ2-5,18,TRBV7-2,TRBD2,TGTGCCAGCAGCTCCTCCCTTACTAGCGGGGGGGCCGGGGAGACCCAGTACTTC,CASSSSLTSGGAGETQYF
NA,TRBJ1-2,15,TRBV20-1,TRBD1,TGCAGTGCTAGTGTCTCAGGGGGCACGTCTTACGGCTACACCTTC,CSASVSGGTSYGYTF
NA,TRBJ1-4,15,TRBV14,NA,TGTGCCAGCAGCCAAGGGGCAGGAGGGCGTGAAAAACTGTTTTTT,CASSQGAGGREKLFF
NA,TRBJ1-1,15,TRBV7-2,NA,TGTGCCAGCAGCTTAGGATGGGGGGGCGGCAGAGAAGCTTTCTTT,CASSLGWGGGREAFF
few,TRBJ1-1,14,TRBV7-2,NA,TGTGCCAGCAGCTTTGCTACAGCGAACACTGAAGCTTTCTTT,CASSFATANTEAFF
NA,TRBJ2-5,15,TRBV7-2,TRBD1,TGTGCCAGCAGCTCACCGGGACAGGGACGAGGGACCCAGTACTTC,CASSSPGQGRGTQYF
NA,TRBJ1-5,16,TRBV3-1/TRBV3-2,NA,TGTGCCAGCAGCCAAGGAAGCACAGGTTTCAATCAGCCCCAGCATTTT,CASSQGSTGFNQPQHF
NA,TRBJ1-1,12,TRBV5-6,NA,TGTGCCAGCAGCTTAGGGACTCTGGCAGCTTTCTTT,CASSLGTLAAFF
NA,TRBJ1-2,16,TRBV5-1,TRBD1,TGCGCCAGCAGCTTGACACCGGGACAGATTCTTTATGGCTACACCTTC,CASSLTPGQILYGYTF
NA,TRBJ2-3,14,TRBV24-1,NA,TGTGCCACCAGTGATAGCAGGGCGTCGGATACGCAGTATTTT,CATSDSRASDTQYF